These T cell receptor beta chains were read from a single sample in a study of cytomegalovirus exposure and HLA in healthy donors. Libraries were prepared by immunoSEQ multiplex PCR; TCRdb keeps only in-frame clonotypes and omits some of them. The sample shows under 150,000 clones, 80% of them seen only once. Input material: PBMCs. Every receptor here comes from a woman aged 40 to 50 in good health and CMV-seronegative. CDR3s include the opening cysteine and the closing phenylalanine or tryptophan. D genes are given only for firm matches. Not every row has a clone size; where given, it reads once, few, many or a size class.

clone size	V gene	D gene	J gene	CDR3 protein	CDR3 DNA
NA	TRBV7-9	TRBD1	TRBJ1-4	CASSSIRSQGRATNEKLFF	TGTGCCAGCAGCTCAATACGATCACAGGGGCGTGCAACTAATGAAAAACTGTTTTTT
NA	TRBV12-5	NA	TRBJ1-1	CASGLVVGAHVAEAFF	TGTGCTAGTGGTTTGGTTGTTGGGGCGCATGTCGCTGAAGCTTTCTTT
NA	TRBV7-2	TRBD2	TRBJ2-7	CASSLGLAGGTGEQYF	TGTGCCAGCAGCTTAGGGCTAGCGGGAGGAACTGGGGAGCAGTACTTC
NA	TRBV7-9	TRBD1	TRBJ1-6	CASSSGDRENSPLHF	TGTGCCAGCAGCTCTGGGGACAGGGAAAATTCACCCCTCCACTTT
once	TRBV7-2	NA	TRBJ1-6	CASSDAGGRDSPLHF	TGTGCCAGCAGCGACGCAGGCGGGAGGGATTCACCCCTCCACTTT
NA	TRBV4-2	TRBD1	TRBJ2-5	CASSLLTGSQETQYF	TGTGCCAGCAGCCTGCTGACAGGGTCCCAAGAGACCCAGTACTTC
NA	TRBV5-1	NA	TRBJ1-3	CASSRDRPLSGNTIYF	TGCGCCAGCAGCCGAGACAGGCCTCTCTCTGGAAACACCATATATTTT
NA	TRBV6-5	NA	TRBJ1-5	CASSPPRGPQHF	TGTGCCAGCAGCCCCCCACGGGGGCCCCAGCATTTT
NA	TRBV6-5	NA	TRBJ2-7	CASSSQPLGNREYF	TGTGCCAGCAGTTCGCAGCCCCTCGGGAATAGGGAGTACTTC
NA	TRBV7-9	TRBD2	TRBJ2-2	CASSFPLAGGNTGELFF	TGTGCCAGCAGCTTCCCGTTAGCGGGGGGGAACACCGGGGAGCTGTTTTTT
NA	TRBV5-1	TRBD1	TRBJ2-3	CASSLGQGAPTDTQYF	TGCGCCAGCAGCTTGGGGCAGGGGGCCCCCACAGATACGCAGTATTTT
few	TRBV10-3	TRBD1	TRBJ2-7	CAISEKVPGQGYEQYF	TGTGCCATCAGTGAGAAGGTACCGGGACAGGGGTACGAGCAGTACTTC
NA	TRBV7-2	TRBD2	TRBJ2-7	CASTPWLGGYEQYF	TGTGCCAGCACCCCCTGGCTCGGGGGGTACGAGCAGTACTTC
NA	TRBV10-3	TRBD1	TRBJ1-1	CAIRTVQGANTEAFF	TGTGCCATCAGGACAGTACAGGGGGCAAACACTGAAGCTTTCTTT